Below, 23 T cell receptor beta chains from the same sample are listed, as sequenced in a study of blood T cells in healthy people across ages. The authors ran a second PCR of 7 to 11 cycles using a sample-barcoded 5' primer and a J-beta primer mix. TCRdb passed the 5' RACE reads through MiXCR, listing each CDR3 protein once. The sample includes around 800,000 distinct CDR3 sequences, roughly 50% of them seen just once. Sequenced: blood. Every receptor here comes from an elderly man in good health.

As for this clonotype: The limits of the CDR3 on the DNA are not certain, so only TCRdb's listed CDR3 is given. V and J are TRBV29-1 and TRBJ2-3; the table's D call, TRBD2, has no DNA check behind it. The CDR3 has 13 residues if both end residues are counted. Germline V gene lookup returns CDR1 SQVTM and CDR2 ANQGSEA. The CDR3 loop is CSVASGSYRYAYF.

This clonotype has just one count. The V and J genes are TRBV19 and TRBJ2-1; tentative D call: TRBD2 (5 bases). CDR1 and CDR2 (germline): LNHDA, SQIVND (reference sequence). V was trimmed by 4 bases and J by 0 bases, leaving 13 bases between them. The CDR3 has 16 amino acids. The CDR3 reads CASSKRVAASYNEQFF. As DNA, the CDR3 is TGTGCCAGTAGTAAGAGGGTAGCCGCCTCCTACAATGAGCAGTTCTTC.

In its sample, this clonotype was seen a few times. The chain uses TRBV3-1 and TRBJ2-3; D possibly corresponds to TRBD1 (5 bases). The CDR3 sequence is 14 residues long. Trimming stripped 6 bases from V and 2 bases from J, with 12 bases between. Per the germline V gene, CDR1 is LGHDT and CDR2 is YNNKEL (reference sequence). CDR3 sequence reads: CASSRRGITDTQYF. The DNA for the CDR3 is TGTGCCAGCAGTCGTAGGGGAATCACAGATACGCAGTATTTT.

This clonotype turned up a few times. The chain joins TRBV9 to TRBJ2-1; D is uncertain. The ends were cut back, 0 bases at V and 9 bases at J, with 13 bases in the middle. The CDR3 is made up of 14 amino acids. Per the germline V gene, CDR1 is SGDLS and CDR2 is YYNGEE. The DNA of the CDR3 is TGTGCCAGCAGCGTAGAGGGCCAGTGGGGTGAGCAGTTCTTC. This encodes CASSVEGQWGEQFF.

The chain combines TRBV6-5 with TRBJ1-1; D is unresolved. V was pared by 1 base and J by 3 bases, with 15 bases between. From germline, CDR1 is MNHEY and CDR2 SVGAGI. The CDR3 extends over 16 amino acids. In DNA form, the CDR3 reads TGTGCCAGCAGTTACTTACGGGTGGAGGGCCACACTGAAGCTTTCTTT. It codes for CASSYLRVEGHTEAFF.

This sequence joins TRBV28 and TRBJ2-5; D may be TRBD1 (5 bases). The J call may be mistaken, given a closer DNA end match to TRBJ2-7. The CDR3 runs to 14 residues. Germline V lookup: CDR1 MDHEN, CDR2 SYDVKM. The CDR3 is CASIRTGANYEQYF. As DNA, the CDR3 is TGTGCCAGCATTCGAACAGGTGCCAACTACGAGCAGTACTTC.

The V gene is TRBV2, the J gene TRBJ2-4; D might be TRBD1 (7 bases). This CDR3 contains 13 residues. V was shortened by 9 bases and J by 7 bases, with 16 bases between the two germline ends. CDR1 and CDR2 from the germline V gene are SNHLY and FYNNEI. Here the CDR3 DNA reads TGTGCCAGTCAGGGGGGTGCCAGGAACATTCAGTACTTC. Protein: CASQGGARNIQYF.

This chain uses TRBV15 with TRBJ2-4; TRBD1 agrees at 10 bases. The end of the DNA is better explained by TRBJ2-7, so the J call may be wrong. This CDR3 is built from 14 residues. Germline lookup yields CDR1 LNHNV and CDR2 YYDKDF (reference sequence). The CDR3 sequence: CATSADRGVYEQYF. CDR3 bases: TGTGCCACCAGCGCGGACAGGGGGGTCTACGAGCAGTACTTC.

The chain combines TRBV15 with TRBJ2-2; TRBD2 is a possible D gene (6 bases). The CDR3 length is 14 residues. V lost 8 bases and J lost 7, with 17 bases in between. The germline gives CDR1 LNHNV, CDR2 YYDKDF (reference sequence). CDR3 coding DNA: TGTGCCACCCGGACTGGCGGGACGGTCGGGGAGCTGTTTTTT. Protein product: CATRTGGTVGELFF.

This clonotype was found a few times. The V and J genes are TRBV9 and TRBJ2-7; tentative D call: TRBD1 (7 bases). V lost 3 bases, J lost 2 bases, and 12 bases lay in between. The CDR3 is made up of 14 amino acids. Looked up from germline, CDR1 is SGDLS and CDR2 is YYNGEE. The CDR3 nucleotides are TGTGCCAGCAGCGGGGGGGACAGCCCCTACGAGCAGTACTTC. It translates to CASSGGDSPYEQYF.

The J gene is TRBJ1-1, the V gene TRBV20-1, with TRBD1 as a possible D gene (5 bases). Germline V lookup: CDR1 DFQATT, CDR2 SNEGSKA (reference sequence). Deletions cut 6 bases from V and 0 bases from J, with 11 bases between. CDR3 length: 13 amino acids. In DNA, the CDR3 is TGCAGTGCGGGGGGACCGGTGAACACTGAAGCTTTCTTT. It yields the protein CSAGGPVNTEAFF.

V gene TRBV6-6 combines with J gene TRBJ2-4; D is ambiguous. The CDR3 contains 16 residues. CDR1 is MNHNY and CDR2 is SVGAGI in the germline V gene (reference sequence). V lost 0 bases, J lost 3 bases, and 12 bases lay in between. The CDR3 DNA reads as TGTGCCAGCAGTTACTCGAGTGAGACATTCAAAAACATTCAGTACTTC. Translation gives CASSYSSETFKNIQYF.

The chain combines TRBV29-1 with TRBJ1-4, with D unresolved. Trimming shortened V by 5 bases and J by 0 bases, and 19 bases separated the two germline ends. This CDR3 region has 17 residues. Looked up from germline, CDR1 is SQVTM and CDR2 is ANQGSEA. CDR3 in DNA: TGCAGCGTTACACATCAAGGGAGGGATTCAACTAATGAAAAACTGTTTTTT. It yields the protein CSVTHQGRDSTNEKLFF.

The chain joins TRBV20-1 to TRBJ2-5, with 8 bases fitting TRBD2. This CDR3 spans 16 amino acids. Germline CDR1 reads DFQATT; CDR2 reads SNEGSKA (reference sequence). The J segment lost 11 bases and the V segment lost 3 bases, leaving 20 bases of the junction unmatched. The DNA for the CDR3 is TGCAGTGCTAGGGAGTTAGCGGGACGTCAATTTGATGAGCAGTACTTC. It specifies CSARELAGRQFDEQYF.

V usage is TRBV20-1 and J usage is TRBJ2-1; D might be TRBD2 (5 bases). The CDR3 is 13 amino acids. Trimming stripped 6 bases from V and 4 bases from J, with 13 bases between. Germline lookup yields CDR1 DFQATT and CDR2 SNEGSKA (reference sequence). CDR3 sequence reads: CSATGIEYNEQFF. For the CDR3, the DNA is TGCAGTGCCACCGGGATTGAGTACAATGAGCAGTTCTTC.

The DNA of the CDR3 is TGTGCCATCAGCCTACTGAAGGCCCGGGACTCCTCCTACGAGCAGTACTTC. It translates to CAISLLKARDSSYEQYF. The V gene is TRBV10-3, the J gene TRBJ2-7; D is perhaps TRBD2 (6 bases). The CDR3 totals 17 residues. The V gene lost 6 bases and the J gene lost 0 bases, with 21 bases spanning the gap. Germline CDR1 is ENHRY and CDR2 is SYGVKD.

This sequence joins TRBV27 and TRBJ1-5, with 10 positions matching TRBD1. The length of the CDR3 is 15 residues. Trimming cost V 8 bases and J 4 bases; bases outside gene matches: 8. Germline CDR1 reads MNHEY; CDR2 reads SMNVEV (reference sequence). The CDR3 loop reads CASGEGTGVNQPQHF. The CDR3 nucleotides read TGTGCCAGCGGAGAGGGGACAGGGGTTAATCAGCCCCAGCATTTT.

The chain couples TRBV10-3 to TRBJ2-3; TRBD2 might be the D (6 bases). Trimming pared 2 bases from V and 6 bases from J, leaving 15 bases between. The CDR3 is 15 residues long. The germline CDR1 and CDR2 sequences are ENHRY and SYGVKD. The CDR3 nucleotides are TGTGCCATCAGTGAGGAGACTAGATTATGGGATACGCAGTATTTT. It translates to CAISEETRLWDTQYF.

This clonotype was seen only a few times. V usage is TRBV27 and J usage is TRBJ2-7; no clear D gene. V shed 1 base and J shed 3 bases, with 7 bases lying between them. The CDR3 runs to 13 residues. CDR1 is MNHEY and CDR2 is SMNVEV in the germline V gene (reference sequence). The CDR3 nucleotides read TGTGCCAGCAGTTTATTTTTTGGCTACGAGCAGTACTTC. Protein: CASSLFFGYEQYF.

This clonotype has just a few counts. This sequence joins TRBV6-2 or TRBV6-3 and TRBJ2-1, with 13 bases lining up with TRBD2. The CDR3 totals 14 residues. With 6 bases clipped from V and 6 bases from J, the junction kept 2 bases outside the gene matches. Germline assignment: CDR1 MNHEY and CDR2 SVGEGT. CDR3 nucleotide sequence: TGTGCCAGCAGCCGACTAGCGGGGGGCAATGAGCAGTTCTTC. It encodes CASSRLAGGNEQFF.

This clonotype has just a few counts. V and J are TRBV6-2 or TRBV6-3 and TRBJ2-7; 14 bases match TRBD2. The ends lost 6 bases at V and 6 bases at J; junction bases unmatched: 7. CDR1 is MNHEY, CDR2 SVGEGT, per germline. The CDR3 sequence is 15 residues long. The CDR3 here is CASSLGLAGGFEQYF. CDR3 bases: TGTGCCAGCAGCCTAGGACTAGCGGGAGGTTTCGAGCAGTACTTC.

This chain uses TRBV20-1 with TRBJ2-1; 9 bases agree with TRBD2. With 0 bases clipped from V and 8 bases from J, the junction kept 8 bases outside the gene matches. The CDR3 is made up of 15 amino acids. Looked up from germline, CDR1 is DFQATT and CDR2 is SNEGSKA (reference sequence). CDR3 sequence: CSARDGGRVGHEQFF. For the CDR3, the DNA is TGCAGTGCTAGAGATGGCGGGAGGGTTGGTCATGAGCAGTTCTTC.

V gene TRBV29-1 combines with J gene TRBJ2-1; 9 bases align to TRBD2. The ends lost 0 bases at V and 8 bases at J; junction bases unmatched: 8. The V gene's germline CDR1 is SQVTM and CDR2 ANQGSEA. The CDR3 extends over 15 amino acids. This CDR3 is CSVEDRLAGIYEQFF. CDR3 coding DNA: TGCAGCGTTGAAGATAGGCTAGCGGGAATCTATGAGCAGTTCTTC.